This T cell receptor beta chain was documented in a study of response to subunit inactivated influenza vaccine. Notes on the study in general: Each seasonal influenza vaccination recruits few new T cells, the authors suggested.

TCRdb reanalysed the RT-PCR reads using MiXCR and keeps one entry per CDR3 protein. The table lists over 800,000 distinct CDR3 sequences, over 20% of them singletons, with around 9.6% in the top ten. As concerns this clonotype: The antigen remains unidentified.

The CDR3 has 13 amino acids. V gave up 7 bases and J gave up 6 bases; unmatched junction bases: 3. Germline assignment: CDR1 MNHNS and CDR2 SASEGT. The chain employs TRBV6-1 and TRBJ2-2; 9 bases line up with TRBD1. This TCR came from a man over 45 who received an inactivated influenza vaccine. The sample was PBMCs from blood, taken roughly 5 days after vaccination. The DNA for the CDR3 is TGTGCCAGCACAACAGGGGGCCCCGGGGAGCTGTTTTTT. This translates into CASTTGGPGELFF.